The next 9 T cell receptor beta chains were all read from a single sample in a study of monozygotic twins with inflammatory bowel disease. TCRdb re-called the 5' RACE reads, yielding one record per CDR3 amino acid sequence without DNA. The sample has about 330,000 distinct CDR3 sequences; the top ten hold 2% to 2.5%. Sequences were obtained from blood. The receptor source for this set is a human donor with ulcerative colitis or Crohn's disease, or a healthy co-twin of an affected twin (not recorded which).

This chain connects TRBV5-1 to TRBJ1-1. Looked up from germline, CDR1 is SGHRS and CDR2 is YFSETQ. This CDR3 is built from 14 residues. CDR3 in amino acids: CASSLEWRDTEAFF.

The J gene is TRBJ2-7, the V gene TRBV18; TCRdb proposes TRBD1, but this gene call is untestable without DNA. This CDR3 is built from 14 residues. Germline lookup yields CDR1 KGHSH and CDR2 LQKENI. The CDR3 protein is CASSPDRASSEQYF.

The chain joins TRBV5-1 to TRBJ2-1; checking the TCRdb D call of TRBD1 is not possible without DNA. Germline CDR1 reads SGHRS; CDR2 reads YFSETQ. This CDR3 contains 14 residues. CDR3 loop: CASFDGATNNEQFF.

The V and J genes are TRBV6-2 or TRBV6-3 and TRBJ1-2. CDR1 and CDR2 from the germline V gene are MNHEY and SVGEGT. CDR3 length: 15 amino acids. CDR3: CASSPSLRQAYGYTF.

This chain joins TRBV11-2 and TRBJ2-1. CDR1 is SGHAT, CDR2 FQNNGV, per germline. This CDR3 comprises 16 residues. The chain's CDR3 is CASSLERLSSYNEQFF.

The J gene is TRBJ2-7, the V gene TRBV6-1; TCRdb returns TRBD2, unconfirmable since there is no DNA. There are 16 residues in the CDR3. Germline CDR1 MNHNS, CDR2 SASEGT. CDR3 sequence reads: CASRRLAGTLSYEQYF.

V usage is TRBV6-1 and J usage is TRBJ2-7; the TCRdb call, TRBD2, lacks DNA for checking. CDR1 is MNHNS and CDR2 is SASEGT in the germline V gene. CDR3 size: 14 residues. CDR3 amino acids: CASLTSGDLLEQYF.

V usage is TRBV20-1 and J usage is TRBJ2-7; TCRdb's D call of TRBD2 is untestable without DNA. CDR1 is DFQATT, CDR2 SNEGSKA, per germline (reference sequence). CDR3 size: 12 residues. The CDR3 loop reads CSARDQAVEQYF.

V usage is TRBV7-2 and J usage is TRBJ2-1; lacking DNA, the TRBD1 call made by TCRdb goes unchecked. The germline gives CDR1 SGHTA, CDR2 FQGNSA. This CDR3 has 14 amino acids. Here the CDR3 reads CASSLGATGNEQFF.